This is a list of T cell receptor beta chains from one sample in a study of blood T cell repertoires in COVID-19. Sequenced by immunoSEQ multiplex PCR; TCRdb stores in-frame clones only, minus some. The sample comprises fewer than 450,000 clones, around 90% of which are singletons, and roughly 2% rests with the top ten. The sequencing input was PBMCs or T cells enriched from blood (not recorded which). Receptor source: a woman aged 40 to 55 with acute COVID-19. Both conserved end residues are part of each CDR3. D genes are given only for firm matches. Expanded clones are given a class, and other clones once, few, many or no size at all.

D	V	length	size	J	DNA	CDR3
TRBD1	TRBV19	18	NA	TRBJ1-5	TGTGCCAGTAACGATCCAGGTGTGACAGGGCATAGCAATCAGCCCCAGCATTTT	CASNDPGVTGHSNQPQHF
TRBD2	TRBV7-9	15	once	TRBJ2-1	TGTGCCAGCAGCTTAGCTAGCGGGGGTCCTCTGGGTCAGTTCTTC	CASSLASGGPLGQFF
NA	TRBV19	14	NA	TRBJ2-3	TGTGCCAGTAGTATAGATCAGGCCACAGATACGCAGTATTTT	CASSIDQATDTQYF
TRBD1	TRBV27	16	NA	TRBJ2-7	TGTGCCAGCAGTTTATCCTGGACAGGCCGGGCAAATGAGCAGTACTTC	CASSLSWTGRANEQYF
TRBD1	TRBV4-2	14	NA	TRBJ1-2	TGTGCCAGCAGCCCGACGCAGGGGGTTGGTGGCTACACCTTC	CASSPTQGVGGYTF
TRBD1	TRBV19	17	NA	TRBJ1-5	TGTGCCAGTAAACAACTTGGCACAGGGGATCTCAATCAGCCCCAGCATTTT	CASKQLGTGDLNQPQHF
TRBD1	TRBV19	19	NA	TRBJ1-5	TGTGCCAGTAGTATAGAAGACAGGGGTGGTGTAGGAAGCAATCAGCCCCAGCATTTT	CASSIEDRGGVGSNQPQHF
TRBD2	TRBV27	15	once	TRBJ2-7	TGTGCCAGCAACCCCCAAGCGGGGAACCCCTACGAGCAGTACTTC	CASNPQAGNPYEQYF
TRBD2	TRBV13	16	NA	TRBJ2-3	TGTGCCAGCAGCCGCGGGACTAGCGGGGGGGGAGATACGCAGTATTTT	CASSRGTSGGGDTQYF
TRBD1	TRBV30	12	NA	TRBJ1-2	TGTGCCTGGAGTGTAGGGGGCCGTGGCTACACCTTC	CAWSVGGRGYTF
NA	TRBV3-1/TRBV3-2	14	NA	TRBJ1-2	TGTGCCAGCAGCCAACGAGGTCGGGACTATGGCTACACCTTC	CASSQRGRDYGYTF
NA	TRBV5-1	15	NA	TRBJ2-7	TGCGCCAGCAGCCCCCAGGGGAGCGGGGAGTACGAGCAGTACTTC	CASSPQGSGEYEQYF
NA	TRBV7-9	12	NA	TRBJ1-5	TGTGCCAGCAGCTTACTCAATCAGCCCCAGCATTTT	CASSLLNQPQHF
NA	TRBV7-9	15	NA	TRBJ2-3	TGTGCCAGCAGCTTACCCAATCAGGAGGCAGATACGCAGTATTTT	CASSLPNQEADTQYF
NA	TRBV11-2	15	NA	TRBJ2-7	TGTGCCAGCAGCTCCCTAGAACAAGCGCCCTACGAGCAGTACTTC	CASSSLEQAPYEQYF
TRBD2	TRBV10-3	14	NA	TRBJ2-1	TGTGCCATCAGTGGAGGGACTAGCGGAAATGAGCAGTTCTTC	CAISGGTSGNEQFF
TRBD2	TRBV7-9	18	NA	TRBJ2-2	TGTGCCAGCAGCTCCAGTAACGAGCGGGGGCCGAACACCGGGGAGCTGTTTTTT	CASSSSNERGPNTGELFF
NA	TRBV5-1	14	NA	TRBJ2-7	TGCGCCAGCAGCTTGGGCCAGGGTCCTTACGAGCAGTACTTC	CASSLGQGPYEQYF
NA	TRBV7-9	16	NA	TRBJ2-1	TGTGCCAGCAGCTTAGAAGGACAGATCCCTTACAATGAGCAGTTCTTC	CASSLEGQIPYNEQFF
NA	TRBV9	16	NA	TRBJ1-5	TGTGCCAGCAGCGCCGAAGTGACAGCATACTATCAGCCCCAGCATTTT	CASSAEVTAYYQPQHF
TRBD1	TRBV2	15	NA	TRBJ1-1	TGTGCCAGCAGATTCCGGGACAGGGGAGGCACTGAAGCTTTCTTT	CASRFRDRGGTEAFF
NA	TRBV12-5	14	NA	TRBJ1-1	TGTGCTAGTGGTTTGGTAGGCAGGGTCACTGAAGCTTTCTTT	CASGLVGRVTEAFF